The 22 T cell receptor beta chains presented below share a single source sample, sequenced in a study of shared clonotypes between healthy human individuals. Sequencing used immunoSEQ multiplex PCR; TCRdb keeps in-frame clones, though not all of them. The table has a few million clones, 85% to 95% seen once. Input material: naive CD4+ T cells from PBMCs. Subset noted: CD45RA+ positively selected. Every receptor here comes from a man aged 18 to 29 in good health. Some clones in this sample may be carry-over from other donors' samples.

V gene TRBV7-2 combines with J gene TRBJ2-3; tentatively, D is TRBD2 (6 bases). Between the trimmed V and J ends, which lost 1 base and 12 bases, there was a span of 17 bases. The length of the CDR3 is 14 residues. Germline CDR1 reads SGHTA; CDR2 reads FQGNSA. CDR3 coding DNA: TGTGCCAGCAGCTTAGATAGAAATAGCGGCGGACAGTATTTT. Amino acids: CASSLDRNSGGQYF.

This sequence joins TRBV29-1 and TRBJ1-2, with 10 bases matching TRBD1. J lost 8 bases, V lost 8 bases, and 20 bases had no gene match. Germline CDR1 SQVTM, CDR2 ANQGSEA. The CDR3 runs to 16 residues. The CDR3 DNA follows: TGCAGCATCCGAGGGGACAGGGGAAATCGAATCGGAGGCTACACCTTC. As protein: CSIRGDRGNRIGGYTF.

V gene TRBV4-1 combines with J gene TRBJ1-1; D is ambiguous. V lost 3 bases, J lost 2 bases, and 22 bases lay in between. The germline CDR1 and CDR2 sequences are MGHRA and YSYEKL. This CDR3 comprises 18 residues. CDR3 bases: TGCGCCAGCAGCCAGGGAGCTGGACGGAGCCCATTCAACACTGAAGCTTTCTTT. It encodes CASSQGAGRSPFNTEAFF.

Comments on this clone: Other DNA sequences in the same sample also yield this CDR3. The V call is TRBV2, the J call TRBJ1-2; D gene ambiguous. Germline lookup yields CDR1 SNHLY and CDR2 FYNNEI. Trimming left V 4 bases short and J 2 bases short, with 5 bases between. This CDR3 comprises 12 residues. CDR3 DNA: TGTGCCAGCAGTGGTAGGAACTATGGCTACACCTTC. Residues: CASSGRNYGYTF.

The rearrangement joins TRBV6-6 to TRBJ2-7; TRBD1 agrees at 9 bases. This CDR3 spans 13 amino acids. Trimming removed 3 bases from V and 4 bases from J; junction bases left unmatched: 1. CDR1 and CDR2 from the germline V gene are MNHNY and SVGAGI (reference sequence). The CDR3 is CASSYDRGYEQYF. DNA of the CDR3: TGTGCCAGCAGTTATGACAGGGGGTACGAGCAGTACTTC.

The chain uses TRBV10-3 and TRBJ1-2; possible D gene TRBD1, 6 bases. Deletions cut 6 bases from V and 0 bases from J, with 14 bases between. This CDR3 has 15 amino acids. Germline V gene sequence: CDR1 ENHRY, CDR2 SYGVKD. CDR3 sequence (DNA): TGTGCCATCAGCTACCTGGGGGGCACTAACTATGGCTACACCTTC. Translating gives CAISYLGGTNYGYTF.

J is TRBJ1-2 and V is TRBV5-1; no clear D. The V end was cut by 0 bases, the J end by 3 bases, with 6 bases between. The CDR3 contains 13 residues. Germline loops: CDR1 SGHRS, CDR2 YFSETQ. DNA of the CDR3: TGCGCCAGCAGCTTGGACGGGCACTATGGCTACACCTTC. This sequence encodes CASSLDGHYGYTF.

This chain connects TRBV5-6 to TRBJ2-1; 12 nucleotides line up with TRBD2. The V gene end was trimmed by 1 base and the J gene end by 7 bases; junction bases not matched to a gene: 12. The CDR3 length is 18 residues. The germline V gene encodes CDR1 SGHDT and CDR2 YYEEEE. CDR3: CASSLYRTSGEWRNEQFF. DNA for the CDR3: TGTGCCAGCAGCTTGTATCGGACTAGCGGGGAATGGCGAAATGAGCAGTTCTTC.

This chain uses TRBV7-2 with TRBJ2-7; 8 positions agree with TRBD2. The CDR3 spans 16 residues. The V and J ends lost 1 base and 6 bases, in that order; junction bases with no gene match: 11. Germline CDR1 SGHTA, CDR2 FQGNSA. The CDR3 DNA is TGTGCCAGCAGCTTAGATCCAGTCGGACTAGCCCTCGAGCAGTACTTC. As protein: CASSLDPVGLALEQYF.

The genes are TRBV21-1 and TRBJ2-7; the D segment call TRBD1 is taken from the table without a DNA check. TRBV21-1 is described as a pseudogene. CDR3 length equals 15 residues. The CDR3 region is CASSKSGNITYEQYF. CDR3 DNA sequence: TGTGCCAGCAGCAAATCTGGCAATATTACCTACGAGCAGTACTTC.

This clone appeared a single time. The chain joins TRBV10-3 to TRBJ2-3; no clear D gene. The CDR3 is 13 amino acids. Trimming removed 6 bases from V and 2 bases from J, with 9 bases in between. The germline CDR1 and CDR2 sequences are ENHRY and SYGVKD. CDR3 residues: CAISADPTDTQYF. The CDR3 DNA reads as TGTGCCATCAGCGCCGACCCCACAGATACGCAGTATTTT.

As to this clone: The sample has other DNA sequences that encode this CDR3 too. This chain joins TRBV5-6 and TRBJ2-4, with D hard to call. The CDR3 sequence is 15 residues long. Trimming took off 3 bases at V and 0 bases at J, with 10 bases between the two ends. CDR1 and CDR2 from the germline V gene are SGHDT and YYEEEE. CDR3 nucleotides: TGTGCCAGCAGCTCCGGTCCGTTAGCCAAAAACATTCAGTACTTC. This translates into CASSSGPLAKNIQYF.

CDR3 in amino acids: CASSLGDSRSYEQYF. The CDR3 bases are TGTGCCAGCAGCCTAGGGGACTCACGAAGCTACGAGCAGTACTTC. The chain combines TRBV5-4 with TRBJ2-7, with D possibly TRBD2 on 6 matching bases. The V and J ends lost 4 bases and 3 bases respectively, with 17 bases between them. The germline V gene has CDR1 SGHNT and CDR2 YYREEE (reference sequence). This CDR3 is built from 15 residues.

CDR3: CAWSIGQGASPLHF. CDR3 coding DNA: TGTGCCTGGAGCATCGGACAGGGAGCTTCACCCCTCCACTTT. V usage is TRBV30 and J usage is TRBJ1-6, with 8 nucleotides matching TRBD1. Germline lookup yields CDR1 GTSNPN and CDR2 SVGIG (reference sequence). There are 14 residues in the CDR3. The ends lost 3 bases at V and 9 bases at J; junction bases unmatched: 7.

The chain combines TRBV2 with TRBJ2-1; D call uncertain. The ends were cut back, 1 base at V and 2 bases at J, with 6 bases in the middle. CDR3 length: 14 amino acids. CDR1 and CDR2 (germline): SNHLY, FYNNEI. This CDR3 reads CASSEVTAYNEQFF. The CDR3, as DNA: TGTGCCAGCAGTGAAGTCACGGCCTACAATGAGCAGTTCTTC. The full variable domain, rest sourced from reference TRBV2 and TRBJ2-1, is EPEVTQTPSHQVTQMGQEVILRCVPISNHLYFYWYRQILGQKVEFLVSFYNNEISEKSEIFDDQFSVERPDGSNFTLKIRSTKLEDSAMYFCASSEVTAYNEQFFGPGTRLTVL.

The CDR3 is CASSSSANTEAFF. CDR3 bases: TGCGCCAGCAGCTCCTCAGCGAACACTGAAGCTTTCTTT. This sequence joins TRBV5-1 and TRBJ1-1; D is unclear. V lost 3 bases and J lost 1, with 7 bases in between. The CDR3 is 13 residues long. The germline gives CDR1 SGHRS, CDR2 YFSETQ.

The CDR3 bases are TGTGCCAGTAGTATCCCTCTTGGAGCCAAGTATGGCTACACCTTC. Amino acid sequence: CASSIPLGAKYGYTF. V is TRBV19 and J is TRBJ1-2; D not certain. The germline gives CDR1 LNHDA, CDR2 SQIVND (reference sequence). This CDR3 spans 15 amino acids. The V and J ends lost 3 bases and 5 bases respectively, with 16 bases between them.

The table lists this clone with a few counts. The gene calls are TRBV7-2 and TRBJ1-4, with D hard to call. CDR3 size: 15 residues. Germline-derived CDR1 and CDR2 are SGHTA and FQGNSA. With 5 bases removed from V and 6 bases from J, the gap between germline ends came to 16 bases. In DNA form, the CDR3 reads TGTGCCAGCAGCCCAAGGGAGGGAGGTTATGAAAAACTGTTTTTT. It translates to CASSPREGGYEKLFF. Drawing the rest from reference TRBV7-2 and TRBJ1-4, the complete variable domain is GAGVSQSPSNKVTEKGKDVELRCDPISGHTALYWYRQSLGQGLEFLIYFQGNSAPDKSGLPSDRFSAERTGGSVSTLTIQRTQQEDSAVYLCASSPREGGYEKLFFGSGTQLSVL.

As regards this clone: The sample holds other DNA sequences that translate to the same CDR3. The chain carries TRBV20-1 and TRBJ2-3, with 7 positions matching TRBD2. This CDR3 is 11 amino acids long. The V segment lost 6 bases and the J segment 6 bases; nucleotides outside the gene matches: 3. CDR1 and CDR2 from the germline V gene are DFQATT and SNEGSKA (reference sequence). In DNA form, the CDR3 reads TGCAGTGCCCGTAGCGGGGATACGCAGTATTTT. Protein product: CSARSGDTQYF.

The chain has TRBV11-2 and TRBJ1-4; D perhaps matches TRBD1 (5 bases). Germline V gene data show CDR1 as SGHAT and CDR2 as FQNNGV. There are 14 residues in the CDR3. V was clipped by 6 bases and J by 4 bases, with 12 bases between them. DNA of the CDR3: TGTGCCAGCAGTTTGGTAGGGGTTAATGAAAAACTGTTTTTT. As protein: CASSLVGVNEKLFF.

V gene TRBV2 combines with J gene TRBJ2-7; TRBD1 matches at 8 bases. The CDR3 is 15 amino acids. The V and J ends lost 5 bases and 3 bases, in that order; junction bases with no gene match: 9. The germline V gene has CDR1 SNHLY and CDR2 FYNNEI. The CDR3 spells CASSPGQAVYYEQYF. The CDR3 region has the DNA TGTGCCAGCAGTCCGGGACAGGCGGTTTACTACGAGCAGTACTTC. Full variable domain (remainder filled in from reference TRBV2 and TRBJ2-7): EPEVTQTPSHQVTQMGQEVILRCVPISNHLYFYWYRQILGQKVEFLVSFYNNEISEKSEIFDDQFSVERPDGSNFTLKIRSTKLEDSAMYFCASSPGQAVYYEQYFGPGTRLTVT.

The chain is built from TRBV5-5 and TRBJ1-2; D is possibly TRBD1 (5 bases). Germline CDR1 and CDR2: SGHKS and YYEKEE (reference sequence). The V and J ends lost 3 bases and 6 bases respectively, with 12 bases between them. CDR3 size: 13 residues. Here the CDR3 DNA reads TGTGCCAGCAGCTACATGGGGGTCCATGGCTACACCTTC. Residues: CASSYMGVHGYTF.